These 2 T cell receptor beta chains were all obtained from the same sample, sequenced in a study of cytomegalovirus exposure and HLA in healthy donors (dated by TCRdb to the late 2010s). To prepare the library, the immunoSEQ multiplex PCR assay was applied. For the multiplex PCR, a mixture combining 60 forward primers for TCR Vbeta segments and 13 reverse primers for TCR Jbeta segments was used. TCRdb took over this immuneACCESS table, retaining in-frame rearrangements with V and J assigned. Such tables are incomplete; in checked studies, under half of the missing clones stem from an unresolved V gene, and the remainder is unexplained. The sample data list about 130,000 clones, and roughly 78% of these were observed just once. The top ten clones comprise approximately 6.2% of the sample. Sequencing was performed on PBMCs. The receptors shown here come from a man aged 40-49 years in good health and CMV-seropositive.

The rearrangement links TRBV4-1 to TRBJ2-1; a possible D gene is TRBD1 (6 bases). Germline CDR1 and CDR2: MGHRA and YSYEKL. The V end lost 5 bases, the J end lost 4 bases, and 12 bases lay between the germline ends. The CDR3 is made up of 14 amino acids. The CDR3 DNA is TGCGCCAGCAGCTTCCAGGACAGATACAATGAGCAGTTCTTC. Its protein product is CASSFQDRYNEQFF.

The gene calls are TRBV19 and TRBJ2-1; 16 bases fit TRBD2. With 1 base clipped from V and 2 bases from J, the junction kept 2 bases outside the gene matches. Per germline, CDR1 LNHDA and CDR2 SQIVND (reference sequence). The CDR3 spans 18 residues. The CDR3 DNA is TGTGCCAGTAGTATAGTGGGACTAGCGGGAGGGACCTACAATGAGCAGTTCTTC. It specifies CASSIVGLAGGTYNEQFF.